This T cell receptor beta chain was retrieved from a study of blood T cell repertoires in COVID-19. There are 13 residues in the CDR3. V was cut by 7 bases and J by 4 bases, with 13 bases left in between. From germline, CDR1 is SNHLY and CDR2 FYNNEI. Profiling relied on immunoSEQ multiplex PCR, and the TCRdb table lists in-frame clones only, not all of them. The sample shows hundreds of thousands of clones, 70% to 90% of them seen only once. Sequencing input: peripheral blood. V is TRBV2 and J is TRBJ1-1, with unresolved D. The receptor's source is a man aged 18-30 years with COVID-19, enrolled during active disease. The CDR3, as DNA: TGTGCCAGCAAAAGGGAGGCCCTCACTGAAGCTTTCTTT. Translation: CASKREALTEAFF.